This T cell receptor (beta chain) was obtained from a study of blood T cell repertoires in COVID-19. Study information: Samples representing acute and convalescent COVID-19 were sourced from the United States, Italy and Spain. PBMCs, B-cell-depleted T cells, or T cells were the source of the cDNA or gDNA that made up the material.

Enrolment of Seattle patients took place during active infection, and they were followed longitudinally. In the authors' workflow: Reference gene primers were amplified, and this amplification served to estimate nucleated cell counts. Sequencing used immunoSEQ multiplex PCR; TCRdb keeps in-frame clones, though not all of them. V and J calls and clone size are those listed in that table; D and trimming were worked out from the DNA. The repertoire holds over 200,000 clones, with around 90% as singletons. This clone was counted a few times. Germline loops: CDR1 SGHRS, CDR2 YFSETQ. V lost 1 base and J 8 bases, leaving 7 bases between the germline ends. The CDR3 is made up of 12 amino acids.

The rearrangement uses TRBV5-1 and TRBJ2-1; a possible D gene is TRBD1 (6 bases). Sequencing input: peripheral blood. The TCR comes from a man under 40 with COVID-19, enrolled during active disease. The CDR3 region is CASSLSGDEQFF. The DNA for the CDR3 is TGCGCCAGCAGCTTGTCAGGGGATGAGCAGTTCTTC.